These 22 T cell receptor beta chains were sequenced from one sample in a study of vaccination effects on CD4 cells after COVID-19. Antigen specificity for these receptors is unknown. Some clones are missing from TCRdb's copy, which holds only in-frame ones; the method was immunoSEQ multiplex PCR. Of 50,000 to 65,000 clones listed, 81% are singletons. The ViraFEST assay expanded antigen-specific CD4+ T cells with viral peptide pools before sequencing. The culture ran for 9 to 11 days, and then CD4+ T cells were isolated. The sequences come from CD4+ T cells from PBMCs cultured with HCoV-229E spike peptides, collected before COVID-19 vaccination. These receptors came from a human donor who received a COVID-19 vaccine.

The chain carries TRBV29-1 and TRBJ2-5; D gene unclear. Germline V CDR1 and CDR2: SQVTM, ANQGSEA. Trimming stripped 1 base from V and 5 bases from J, with 11 bases between. The CDR3 runs 13 residues. CDR3 sequence reads: CSVEVPSAETQYF. The CDR3 bases are TGCAGCGTTGAAGTCCCCAGCGCGGAGACCCAGTACTTC.

As concerns this clone: Germline and junction disagree at one end, which may indicate a read error. This chain links TRBV16 with TRBJ1-4; D unclear. The CDR3 extends over 14 amino acids. Germline values: CDR1 KGHSY, CDR2 FQNENV. The CDR3 sequence: CASSQNPGSDKTAF. DNA of the CDR3: TGTGCCAGCAGCCAAAACCCGGGTTCTGACAAGACCGCCTTT.

V and J are TRBV6-6 and TRBJ1-2; 10 bases are shared with TRBD1. The length of the CDR3 is 16 residues. Germline lookup yields CDR1 MNHNY and CDR2 SVGAGI (reference sequence). After removal of 6 bases from V and 5 bases from J, the junction contained 12 bases not matched to a gene. The DNA of the CDR3 is TGTGCCAGCAGGGGACAGGGGAAAGGGACGAAATATGGCTACACCTTC. This gives the protein CASRGQGKGTKYGYTF.

The sample holds a few counts of this clone. The chain links TRBV28 to TRBJ2-1; D is uncertain. This CDR3 contains 13 residues. The germline CDR1 and CDR2 sequences are MDHEN and SYDVKM. The V end was cut by 6 bases, the J end by 4 bases, with 10 bases between. The CDR3 protein is CASRTVIYNEQFF. CDR3 nucleotides: TGTGCCAGCAGGACGGTAATTTACAATGAGCAGTTCTTC.

The chain employs TRBV30 and TRBJ1-4; the D gene is possibly TRBD1 (6 bases). This CDR3 is built from 14 residues. CDR1 is GTSNPN and CDR2 is SVGIG in the germline V gene (reference sequence). Between the trimmed V and J ends, which lost 1 base and 4 bases, there was a span of 10 bases. CDR3 loop: CAWSAPGVNEKLFF. The CDR3 coding sequence is TGTGCCTGGAGTGCCCCAGGGGTTAATGAAAAACTGTTTTTT.

The V call is TRBV5-1, the J call TRBJ1-1; the D is unclear. There are 14 residues in the CDR3. The germline V and J ends were trimmed by 4 bases and 1 base, with 11 bases remaining between them. Germline loops: CDR1 SGHRS, CDR2 YFSETQ. In DNA form, the CDR3 reads TGCGCCAGCAGCACTCTCTCGGCGAACACTGAAGCTTTCTTT. The encoded protein is CASSTLSANTEAFF.

V is TRBV6-5 and J is TRBJ2-5; D not certain. V lost 5 bases, J lost 3 bases, and 10 bases lay in between. Germline V gene data show CDR1 as MNHEY and CDR2 as SVGAGI. The CDR3 has 13 residues. CDR3 protein: CASSPHPKETQYF. The DNA for the CDR3 is TGTGCCAGCAGTCCCCACCCCAAAGAGACCCAGTACTTC.

This clone came up once. The rearrangement joins TRBV7-2 to TRBJ2-7; 8 bases align to TRBD1. The CDR3 totals 14 residues. In germline, CDR1 is SGHTA, CDR2 FQGNSA. The V segment lost 5 bases and the J segment 2 bases; nucleotides outside the gene matches: 5. In DNA form, the CDR3 reads TGTGCCAGCAGCGGACAGGGACAAGCCTACGAGCAGTACGTC. Its translation is CASSGQGQAYEQYV.

The V and J genes are TRBV6-6 and TRBJ1-6; 7 bases map to TRBD1. V lost 2 bases, J lost 9 bases, and 4 bases stayed unmatched. CDR3 length: 14 residues. In germline, CDR1 is MNHNY, CDR2 SVGAGI (reference sequence). This CDR3 reads CASSYGRGPSPLHF. The CDR3 coding sequence is TGTGCCAGCAGTTACGGGAGGGGGCCTTCACCCCTCCACTTT.

The gene calls are TRBV7-2 and TRBJ1-6; the D is unclear. CDR3 length: 12 residues. The germline V gene has CDR1 SGHTA and CDR2 FQGNSA. The V and J ends lost 1 base and 11 bases respectively, with 6 bases between them. The CDR3 sequence is CASSLDLPPLHF. The CDR3 coding sequence is TGTGCCAGCAGCTTAGATTTGCCACCCCTCCACTTT.

The J gene is TRBJ1-4, the V gene TRBV15; D unresolved. Trimming took off 3 bases at V and 8 bases at J, with 7 bases between the two ends. The germline V gene encodes CDR1 LNHNV and CDR2 YYDKDF (reference sequence). This CDR3 spans 12 amino acids. In nucleotides, the CDR3 is TGTGCCACCAGCAGGAAACTAGAAAAACTGTTTTTT. It codes for CATSRKLEKLFF.

This clone came up once. The chain has TRBV18 and TRBJ2-3, with 7 positions matching TRBD1. The germline V gene encodes CDR1 KGHSH and CDR2 LQKENI. This CDR3 is built from 16 residues. V trimming: 6 bases; J trimming: 0 bases; junction bases outside the gene matches: 9. DNA of the CDR3: TGTGCCAGCTCCTTCACACCGGGACAGAGCACAGATACGCAGTATTTT. Translation: CASSFTPGQSTDTQYF.

The chain is built from TRBV27 and TRBJ1-4, with TRBD1 as a possible D gene (6 bases). The CDR3 totals 16 residues. V was trimmed by 3 bases and J by 0 bases, leaving 11 bases between them. Germline CDR1 MNHEY, CDR2 SMNVEV (reference sequence). CDR3 nucleotide sequence: TGTGCCAGCAGTTTCAAACCAGGGGCAACTAATGAAAAACTGTTTTTT. This sequence encodes CASSFKPGATNEKLFF.

The rearrangement joins TRBV4-1 to TRBJ1-2, with D maybe TRBD1 (5 bases). The CDR3 extends over 14 amino acids. CDR1 and CDR2 (germline): MGHRA, YSYEKL. V dropped 4 bases and J dropped 4 bases, with 13 bases sitting between them. The CDR3 DNA is TGCGCCAGCAGCCGAGAGGGACGGCCCTATGGCTACACCTTC. Its translation is CASSREGRPYGYTF.

The chain recombines TRBV6-5 with TRBJ2-2, with 10 bases matching TRBD1. Germline lookup yields CDR1 MNHEY and CDR2 SVGAGI. The CDR3 is 15 amino acids. Losses at the gene ends were 7 bases for V and 9 bases for J; bases not matched to a gene: 11. DNA of the CDR3: TGTGCCAGCACTCTTACCGGGACAGGGGCCCGGGAGCTGTTTTTT. It specifies CASTLTGTGARELFF.

This clone was detected only a few times. One junction end does not reproduce the germline sequence, and a read error may be involved. V usage is TRBV5-5 and J usage is TRBJ1-6; 8 bases fit TRBD1. CDR3 length: 16 residues. Germline V gene sequence: CDR1 SGHKS, CDR2 YYEKEE (reference sequence). The CDR3 coding sequence is TGTGCCAGCAGCTTGGGCGCAGGGGGCTATGATTCACCCCTCCACTTT. Amino acids: CASSLGAGGYDSPLHF. Full variable domain (remainder filled in from reference TRBV5-5 and TRBJ1-6): DAGVTQSPTHLIKTRGQQVTLRCSPISGHKSVSWYQQVLGQGPQFIFQYYEKEERGRGNFPDRFSARQFPNYSSELNVNALLLGDSALYLCASSLGAGGYDSPLHFGNGTRLTVT.

V usage is TRBV6-2 or TRBV6-3 and J usage is TRBJ2-3; TRBD1 matches 9 bases. CDR1 is MNHEY and CDR2 is SVGEGT in the germline V gene. The CDR3 contains 16 residues. J gave up 1 base and V 6 bases, and 8 bases lay outside the gene matches. The CDR3 spells CASSRQGQGGTDTQYF. CDR3 nucleotides: TGTGCCAGCAGCCGACAGGGACAGGGCGGCACAGATACGCAGTATTTT.

The chain combines TRBV9 with TRBJ2-5, with 7 positions matching TRBD1. This CDR3 contains 15 residues. The germline V gene has CDR1 SGDLS and CDR2 YYNGEE. Germline trimming cut 0 bases from V and 1 base from J; bases unmatched to any gene: 3. The CDR3 reads CASSVDWTGQETQYF. The CDR3 DNA sequence: TGTGCCAGCAGCGTAGACTGGACAGGCCAAGAGACCCAGTACTTC.

In this sample, this clone turned up once. This chain's CDR3 is CASSRGGTDTQYF. DNA of the CDR3: TGCGCCAGCAGCAGGGGCGGCACAGATACGCAGTATTTT. The genes are TRBV10-1 and TRBJ2-3, with a weak D call TRBD1 (6 bases). Germline V lookup: CDR1 WNHNN, CDR2 SYGVQD (reference sequence). Trimming shortened V by 6 bases and J by 1 base, and 8 bases separated the two germline ends. CDR3 length: 13 amino acids.

In the case of this clone: This CDR3 is also generated by other DNA sequences in the sample. The rearrangement joins TRBV19 to TRBJ1-6; D unresolved. The CDR3 loop spans 14 amino acids. The V gene lost 0 bases and the J gene lost 10 bases, with 10 bases spanning the gap. The germline V gene has CDR1 LNHDA and CDR2 SQIVND (reference sequence). CDR3 in amino acids: CASSIEGQRSPLHF. The CDR3 nucleotides read TGTGCCAGTAGTATAGAAGGCCAGAGGTCACCCCTCCACTTT.

The genes are TRBV7-9 and TRBJ2-5; weak D call: TRBD2 (6 bases). V lost 0 bases and J 2 bases, leaving 10 bases between the germline ends. The CDR3 is 15 residues long. The germline gives CDR1 SEHNR, CDR2 FQNEAQ (reference sequence). The CDR3 coding sequence is TGTGCCAGCAGCTTAGCGGGGGGAAATCAAGAGACCCAGTACTTC. This codes for CASSLAGGNQETQYF.

The rearrangement links TRBV18 to TRBJ1-5, with D unclear. CDR1 and CDR2 from the germline V gene are KGHSH and LQKENI. Trimming removed 5 bases at V and 2 bases at J, with 13 bases between. CDR3 length equals 15 residues. CDR3 bases: TGTGCCAGCTCAGACCAAAACAATCGCAATCAGCCCCAGCATTTT. Its protein is CASSDQNNRNQPQHF.